Listed here are 15 T cell receptor beta chains from one sample, sequenced in a study of T cells after yellow fever vaccination. TCRdb reanalysed the 5' RACE reads using MiXCR and keeps one entry per CDR3 protein. The repertoire holds around 600,000 distinct CDR3 sequences, with 10% to 15% as singletons. The material sequenced was PBMCs, taken on the day of the yellow fever booster vaccination. The receptors come from a man aged 30-40 years who received the YFV17D yellow fever vaccine.

The chain joins TRBV18 to TRBJ1-1; 7 nucleotides agree with TRBD1. Germline CDR1 KGHSH, CDR2 LQKENI. The CDR3 consists of 13 residues. V gave up 5 bases and J gave up 7 bases; unmatched junction bases: 7. CDR3 DNA sequence: TGTGCCAGCTCAAATACCCGGGACAGTGAAGCTTTCTTT. It codes for CASSNTRDSEAFF.

CDR3 DNA: TGTGCCAGCAGGCCCAGGGGGATTAGCCCCGGGGAGCTGTTTTTT. It is translated as CASRPRGISPGELFF. The rearrangement joins TRBV12-3 or TRBV12-4 to TRBJ2-2, with 7 bases aligning to TRBD1. The CDR3 covers 15 residues. The J segment lost 6 bases and the V segment lost 6 bases, leaving 10 bases of the junction unmatched.

The chain links TRBV5-1 to TRBJ2-1; possible D gene TRBD2, 6 bases. The CDR3 is 19 amino acids. The V gene lost 0 bases and the J gene lost 0 bases, with 19 bases spanning the gap. The germline gives CDR1 SGHRS, CDR2 YFSETQ. The CDR3, as DNA: TGCGCCAGCAGCTTGGTTGGCGGGAACTCCCCTAGCTCCTACAATGAGCAGTTCTTC. Encoded protein: CASSLVGGNSPSSYNEQFF.

J is TRBJ2-5 and V is TRBV7-2; D gene ambiguous. This CDR3 is built from 14 residues. V lost 1 base to trimming and J lost 1 base, with 7 bases between them. Germline V CDR1 and CDR2: SGHTA, FQGNSA. CDR3 bases: TGTGCCAGCAGCTTAGACAAGCCCCAAGAGACCCAGTACTTC. Translated: CASSLDKPQETQYF.

The chain has TRBV7-8 and TRBJ1-1; D possibly corresponds to TRBD1 (5 bases). V lost 3 bases, J lost 0 bases, and 8 bases lay in between. Per the germline V gene, CDR1 is SGHVS and CDR2 is FQNEAQ. The CDR3 extends over 14 amino acids. The CDR3 sequence: CASSFGTVNTEAFF. Written as DNA, the CDR3 is TGTGCCAGCAGCTTCGGGACGGTGAACACTGAAGCTTTCTTT.

This clonotype was picked up a small number of times. The gene calls are TRBV4-1 and TRBJ2-2; D possibly corresponds to TRBD1 (5 bases). The V and J ends lost 0 bases and 6 bases respectively, with 14 bases between them. CDR3 length: 16 residues. CDR1 is MGHRA, CDR2 YSYEKL, per germline. The CDR3: CASSQEQQGWAGELFF. In DNA form, the CDR3 reads TGCGCCAGCAGCCAAGAACAGCAGGGTTGGGCCGGGGAGCTGTTTTTT.

The genes are TRBV20-1 and TRBJ2-5, with a tentative D call TRBD1 (6 bases). Looked up from germline, CDR1 is DFQATT and CDR2 is SNEGSKA (reference sequence). The V end lost 5 bases, the J end lost 2 bases, and 15 bases lay between the germline ends. The CDR3 extends over 14 amino acids. The CDR3 nucleotides read TGCAGTGCTGCCGCAGGGGATCCTCAAGAGACCCAGTACTTC. Protein sequence: CSAAAGDPQETQYF.

This clonotype turned up a few times. The V and J genes are TRBV14 and TRBJ2-6; no clear D gene. This CDR3 spans 17 amino acids. V lost 0 bases and J lost 0, with 9 bases in between. Looked up from germline, CDR1 is SGHDN and CDR2 is FVKESK. Here the CDR3 DNA reads TGTGCCAGCAGCCAAGATCTCTACTCCTCTGGGGCCAACGTCCTGACTTTC. It specifies CASSQDLYSSGANVLTF.

The V gene is TRBV20-1, the J gene TRBJ2-2; the match to TRBD2 covers 9 bases. With V trimmed by 5 bases and J by 7 bases, 14 bases remained unmatched. The CDR3 length is 16 residues. Germline-derived CDR1 and CDR2 are DFQATT and SNEGSKA (reference sequence). The CDR3 loop reads CSADPVIAGADGELFF. Here the CDR3 DNA reads TGCAGTGCTGACCCGGTCATAGCGGGAGCTGACGGGGAGCTGTTTTTT.

This chain uses TRBV29-1 with TRBJ2-3, with D possibly matching TRBD2 (11 bases). From germline, CDR1 is SQVTM and CDR2 ANQGSEA. V shed 6 bases and J shed 2 bases, with 27 bases lying between them. There are 18 residues in the CDR3. DNA of the CDR3: TGCAGCGTCCCGGGACAGGGGACTAGCGGAGGAGTCACAGATACGCAGTATTTT. Amino acid sequence: CSVPGQGTSGGVTDTQYF.

This clonotype was picked up a small number of times. The V call is TRBV12-3 or TRBV12-4, the J call TRBJ2-3; D unclear. The ends were cut back, 3 bases at V and 1 base at J, with 5 bases in the middle. The CDR3 totals 13 residues. The CDR3 protein is CASSFWGTDTQYF. In nucleotides, the CDR3 is TGTGCCAGCAGTTTCTGGGGCACAGATACGCAGTATTTT.

As to this clonotype: The junction and the germline gene differ at one end; a read error may be behind it. This sequence joins TRBV20-1 and TRBJ2-1; the match to TRBD2 covers 10 bases. Germline V gene sequence: CDR1 DFQATT, CDR2 SNEGSKA (reference sequence). The CDR3 length is 18 residues. CDR3: CCARGHLRLAGHYNEQFF. In DNA, the CDR3 is TGCTGTGCTAGAGGCCACCTTCGACTAGCGGGCCACTACAATGAGCAGTTCTTC.

This clonotype was seen at least ten times. This chain links TRBV14 with TRBJ2-4; no definite D call. Germline CDR1 and CDR2: SGHDN and FVKESK. Deletions cut 3 bases from V and 0 bases from J, with 6 bases between. This CDR3 has 14 residues. DNA for the CDR3: TGTGCCAGCAGCCATCCGCTAGCCAAAAACATTCAGTACTTC. Amino acid sequence: CASSHPLAKNIQYF.

The chain is built from TRBV7-2 and TRBJ2-3; 7 bases line up with TRBD2. The junction had 4 bases not matched to a gene; V was cut back by 6 bases and J by 1 base. The CDR3 runs to 14 residues. CDR1 is SGHTA and CDR2 is FQGNSA in the germline V gene. CDR3 amino acids: CASRLAVGTDTQYF. Written as DNA, the CDR3 is TGTGCCAGCAGGCTAGCGGTGGGCACAGATACGCAGTATTTT.

This clonotype was observed a handful of times. In nucleotides, the CDR3 is TGTGCCAGCAGCTTAGGAACGGCGGAGTACGGGGTTTCGGAGACCCAGTACTTC. Translation gives CASSLGTAEYGVSETQYF. The chain couples TRBV11-1 to TRBJ2-5; tentatively, D is TRBD2 (5 bases). Germline-derived CDR1 and CDR2 are SGHAT and FQDESV (reference sequence). The CDR3 covers 18 residues. The ends were cut back, 1 base at V and 5 bases at J, with 23 bases in the middle. Using reference TRBV11-1 and TRBJ2-5 for the parts outside the CDR3, the full variable domain is EAEVAQSPRYKITEKSQAVAFWCDPISGHATLYWYRQILGQGPELLVQFQDESVVDDSQLPKDRFSAERLKGVDSTLKIQPAELGDSAMYLCASSLGTAEYGVSETQYFGPGTRLLVL.